This TCR beta chain was profiled in a study of blood T cell repertoires in COVID-19. Study-wide context: Sample material is recorded as cDNA or gDNA derived from T cells, B-cell-depleted T cells, or PBMCs.

Per the original data handling: Amplification of reference gene primers was used by the study to estimate nucleated cell counts. TCRdb keeps only in-frame clones here, not all; method: immunoSEQ multiplex PCR. V, J and clone size are those of that table, while D and trimming were read from the DNA. The data contain about 410,000 clones, about 92% of them singletons. Germline V gene sequence: CDR1 MNHEY, CDR2 SMNVEV (reference sequence). V lost 5 bases and J lost 5, with 15 bases in between. The CDR3 consists of 14 residues. Source material: PBMCs or T cells enriched from blood (not recorded which). The chain is built from TRBV27 and TRBJ1-1; maybe TRBD1 (6 bases). The receptor was isolated from a young man who had recovered from COVID-19. The chain's CDR3 is CASSLTGTGTEAFF. The CDR3 coding sequence is TGTGCCAGCAGTCTGACAGGAACAGGGACTGAAGCTTTCTTT.